This T cell receptor (beta chain) was profiled in a study of blood T cell repertoires in COVID-19. Study as a whole: Whether acute or convalescent, the COVID-19 samples came from the United States, Italy and Spain. Sources were T cells, B-cell-depleted T cells, or PBMCs; the material itself was cDNA or gDNA.

In the study's own analysis: Amplification of reference gene primers provided the estimated nucleated cell counts. Produced via immunoSEQ multiplex PCR; TCRdb's table is partial and in-frame only. The D gene and trimming were derived from the DNA, and the V and J assignments and clone size from that table. The data show some 180,000 clones, with roughly 84% seen just once and 11% held by the top ten. Germline V lookup: CDR1 MNHEY, CDR2 SVGAGI. The CDR3 runs to 15 residues. V lost 6 bases, J lost 4 bases, and 18 bases lay in between. The TCR comes from a man between 65 and 85 years old with active or convalescent COVID-19. The sequenced material came from peripheral blood. The rearrangement links TRBV6-5 to TRBJ1-2, with TRBD1 as a possible D gene (5 bases). Here the CDR3 DNA reads TGTGCCAGCAGGCCGAGTGGCAGGGCGGCCTATGGCTACACCTTC. Translating it yields CASRPSGRAAYGYTF.